This T cell receptor beta chain was sequenced in a study of T cells after yellow fever vaccination. Study observations and caveats: FACS-sorted repertoires might harbor abundant contaminating clonotypes from the bulk population. Booster samples showed a return of most primary-vaccination clones (around 96% CD4, around 88% CD8).

This clonotype occurred a few times. The antigen is unknown. The authors made TCR cDNA by 5'RACE template switching, adding a universal primer site and UMIs. TCRdb analysed the 5' RACE reads with MiXCR anew, one entry per CDR3 protein. The repertoire includes about 220,000 distinct CDR3 sequences, more than 3% of them detected once, and around 3.2% sits in the top ten. The source was CD4+ T cells sorted from PBMCs, collected 10 days after the yellow fever booster vaccination. This TCR came from a man aged 18-30 years who received the YFV17D yellow fever vaccine.

The CDR3, as DNA: TGTGCCAGCAGCTTTAGCGGCGGGGAGCTGTTTTTT. Amino acid sequence: CASSFSGGELFF. The genes are TRBV7-9 and TRBJ2-2, with D maybe TRBD2 (6 bases). Trimming cost V 3 bases and J 7 bases, with 6 bases left between them. CDR3 length: 12 residues. Germline CDR1 SEHNR, CDR2 FQNEAQ (reference sequence).